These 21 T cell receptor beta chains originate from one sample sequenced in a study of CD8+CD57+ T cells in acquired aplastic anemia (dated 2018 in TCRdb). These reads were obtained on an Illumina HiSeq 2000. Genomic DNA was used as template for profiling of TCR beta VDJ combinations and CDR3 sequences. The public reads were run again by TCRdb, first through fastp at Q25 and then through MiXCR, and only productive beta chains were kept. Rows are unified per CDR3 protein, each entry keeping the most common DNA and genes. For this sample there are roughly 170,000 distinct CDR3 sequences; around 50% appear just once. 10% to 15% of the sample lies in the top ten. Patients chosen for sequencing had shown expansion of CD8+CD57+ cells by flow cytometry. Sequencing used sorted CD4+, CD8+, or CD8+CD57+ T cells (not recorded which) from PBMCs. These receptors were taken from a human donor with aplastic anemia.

The CDR3, as DNA: TGTGCCAGCAGCCGACAGGGAGGCTCTTCTGGAAACACCATATATTTT. Residues: CASSRQGGSSGNTIYF. V gene TRBV25-1 combines with J gene TRBJ1-3, with 7 bases that match TRBD1. Germline V lookup: CDR1 MGHDK, CDR2 SYGVNS. V lost 6 bases and J lost 1; bases outside the gene matches: 9. The CDR3 consists of 16 residues.

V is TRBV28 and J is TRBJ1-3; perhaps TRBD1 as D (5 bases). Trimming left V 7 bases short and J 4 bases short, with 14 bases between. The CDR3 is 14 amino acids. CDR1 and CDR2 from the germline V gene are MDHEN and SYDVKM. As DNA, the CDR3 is TGTGCCAGCACCACCCGGGGCGGCGGAAACACCATATATTTT. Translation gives CASTTRGGGNTIYF.

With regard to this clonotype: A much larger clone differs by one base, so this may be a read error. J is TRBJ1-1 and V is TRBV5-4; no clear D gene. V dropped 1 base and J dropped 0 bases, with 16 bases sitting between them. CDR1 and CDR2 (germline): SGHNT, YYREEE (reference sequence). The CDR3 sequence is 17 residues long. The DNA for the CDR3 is TGTGCCAGCAGCTTGAGGGCAGAAACTTACCTGAACACTGAAGCTTTCTTT. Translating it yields CASSLRAETYLNTEAFF.

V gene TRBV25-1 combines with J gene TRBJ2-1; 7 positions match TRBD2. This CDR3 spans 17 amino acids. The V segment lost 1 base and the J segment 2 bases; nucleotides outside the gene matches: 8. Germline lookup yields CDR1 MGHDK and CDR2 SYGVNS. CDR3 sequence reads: CASSEWEGRVAYNEQFF. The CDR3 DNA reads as TGTGCCAGCAGTGAATGGGAAGGGAGGGTGGCCTACAATGAGCAGTTCTTC.

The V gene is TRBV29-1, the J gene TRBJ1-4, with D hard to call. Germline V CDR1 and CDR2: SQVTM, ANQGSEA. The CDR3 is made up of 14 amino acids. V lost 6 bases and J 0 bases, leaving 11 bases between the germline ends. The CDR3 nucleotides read TGCAGCGTCTGGGGATCAGCAACTAATGAAAAACTGTTTTTT. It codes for CSVWGSATNEKLFF. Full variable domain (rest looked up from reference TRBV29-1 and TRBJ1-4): SAVISQKPSRDICQRGTSLTIQCQVDSQVTMMFWYRQQPGQSLTLIATANQGSEATYESGFVIDKFPISRPNLTFSTLTVSNMSPEDSSIYLCSVWGSATNEKLFFGSGTQLSVL.

CDR3 coding DNA: TGTGCCAGCAGCCCCCCCCATCTCTACGAGCAGTACTTC. Protein sequence: CASSPPHLYEQYF. V and J are TRBV7-9 and TRBJ2-7; D not certain. Trimming left V 5 bases short and J 3 bases short, with 11 bases between. From germline, CDR1 is SEHNR and CDR2 FQNEAQ (reference sequence). CDR3 length: 13 amino acids.

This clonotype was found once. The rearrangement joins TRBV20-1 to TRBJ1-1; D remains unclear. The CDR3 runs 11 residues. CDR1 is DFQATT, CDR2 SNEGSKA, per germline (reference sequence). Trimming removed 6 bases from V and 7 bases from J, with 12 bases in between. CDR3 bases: TGCAGTGCCCTCGTCCTTAGTGAAGCTTTCTTT. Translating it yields CSALVLSEAFF.

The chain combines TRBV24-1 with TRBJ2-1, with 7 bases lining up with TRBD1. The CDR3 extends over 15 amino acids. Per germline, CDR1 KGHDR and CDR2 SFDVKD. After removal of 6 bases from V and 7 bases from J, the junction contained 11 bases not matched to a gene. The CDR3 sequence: CATSTMRGRRNEQFF. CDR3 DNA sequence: TGTGCCACCAGTACCATGAGGGGGCGGAGGAATGAGCAGTTCTTC.

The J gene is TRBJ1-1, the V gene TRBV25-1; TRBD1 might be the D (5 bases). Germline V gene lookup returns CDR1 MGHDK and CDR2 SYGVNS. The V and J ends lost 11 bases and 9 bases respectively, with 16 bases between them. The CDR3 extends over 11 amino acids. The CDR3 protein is CAGMAGPQAFF. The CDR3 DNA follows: TGTGCCGGCATGGCAGGGCCACAAGCTTTCTTT. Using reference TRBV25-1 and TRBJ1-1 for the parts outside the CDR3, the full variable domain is EADIYQTPRYLVIGTGKKITLECSQTMGHDKMYWYQQDPGMELHLIHYSYGVNSTEKGDLSSESTVSRIRTEHFPLTLESARPSHTSQYLCAGMAGPQAFFGQGTRLTVV.

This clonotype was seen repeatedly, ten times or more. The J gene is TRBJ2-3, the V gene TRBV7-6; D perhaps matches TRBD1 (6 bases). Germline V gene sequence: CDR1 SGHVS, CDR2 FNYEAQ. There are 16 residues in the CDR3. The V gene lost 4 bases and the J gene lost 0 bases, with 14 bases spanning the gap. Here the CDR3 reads CASSYRDTISTDTQYF. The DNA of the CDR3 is TGTGCCAGCAGCTACCGGGACACCATTAGCACAGATACGCAGTATTTT.

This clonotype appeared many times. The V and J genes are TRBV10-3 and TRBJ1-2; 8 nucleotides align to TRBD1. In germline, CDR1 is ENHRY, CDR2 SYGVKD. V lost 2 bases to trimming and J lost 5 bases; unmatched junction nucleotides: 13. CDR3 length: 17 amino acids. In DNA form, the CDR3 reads TGTGCCATCAGTGAGGCCTTCCCCGGACAGGGACGATATGGCTACACCTTC. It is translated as CAISEAFPGQGRYGYTF.

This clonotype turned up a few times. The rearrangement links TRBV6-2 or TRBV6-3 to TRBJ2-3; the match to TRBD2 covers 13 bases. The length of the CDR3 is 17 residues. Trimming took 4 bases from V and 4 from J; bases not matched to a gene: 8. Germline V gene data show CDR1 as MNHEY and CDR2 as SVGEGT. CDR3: CASSSSTSGGGSDTQYF. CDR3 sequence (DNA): TGTGCCAGCAGTTCCTCCACTAGCGGGGGGGGTTCAGATACGCAGTATTTT.

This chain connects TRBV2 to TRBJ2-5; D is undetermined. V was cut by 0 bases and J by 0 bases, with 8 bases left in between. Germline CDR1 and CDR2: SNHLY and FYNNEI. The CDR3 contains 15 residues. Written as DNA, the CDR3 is TGTGCCAGCAGTGAAGCGCTCGGTAACCAAGAGACCCAGTACTTC. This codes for CASSEALGNQETQYF.

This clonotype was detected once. The CDR3 DNA reads TGTGCCAGCAGCACAGCGAGGGACAGGGGGGTTGAAAAACTGTTTTTT. Translation gives CASSTARDRGVEKLFF. This rearrangement joins TRBV5-6 to TRBJ1-4; TRBD1 matches at 11 bases. The trim removed 4 bases at V and 7 bases at J, leaving 9 bases unmatched. The CDR3 totals 16 residues. Germline CDR1 SGHDT, CDR2 YYEEEE.

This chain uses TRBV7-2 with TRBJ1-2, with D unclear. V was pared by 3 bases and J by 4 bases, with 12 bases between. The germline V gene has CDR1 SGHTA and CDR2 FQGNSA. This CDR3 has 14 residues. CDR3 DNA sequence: TGTGCCAGCAGCTTGGCGGGAGCACGCTATGGCTACACCTTC. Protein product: CASSLAGARYGYTF.

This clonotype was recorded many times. CDR3 bases: TGCGCCAGCAGCAAAACCGGGACAGGGGTTGAAAAACTGTTTTTT. Translating gives CASSKTGTGVEKLFF. V is TRBV5-1 and J is TRBJ1-4, with 10 bases identical to TRBD1. Per germline, CDR1 SGHRS and CDR2 YFSETQ. CDR3 length: 15 amino acids. V lost 4 bases and J lost 7; bases outside the gene matches: 7.

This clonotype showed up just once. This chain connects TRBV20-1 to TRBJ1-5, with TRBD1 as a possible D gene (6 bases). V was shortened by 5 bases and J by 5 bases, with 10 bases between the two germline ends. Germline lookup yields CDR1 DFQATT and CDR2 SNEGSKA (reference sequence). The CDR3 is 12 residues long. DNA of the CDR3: TGCAGTGCTTCGACAGGATATCAGCCCCAGCATTTT. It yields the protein CSASTGYQPQHF.

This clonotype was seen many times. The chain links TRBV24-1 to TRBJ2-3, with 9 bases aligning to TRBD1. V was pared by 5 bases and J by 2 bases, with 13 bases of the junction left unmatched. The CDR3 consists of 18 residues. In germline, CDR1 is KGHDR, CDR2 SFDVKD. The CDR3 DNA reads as TGTGCCACCAGTGGGACCAAGACTGGACAGGGGCACACAGATACGCAGTATTTT. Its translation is CATSGTKTGQGHTDTQYF.

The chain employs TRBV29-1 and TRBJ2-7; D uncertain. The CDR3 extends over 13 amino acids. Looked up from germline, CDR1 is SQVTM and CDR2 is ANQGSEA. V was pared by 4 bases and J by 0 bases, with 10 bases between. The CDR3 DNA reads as TGCAGCGTTGGTCACCCCCTCTCCTACGAGCAGTACTTC. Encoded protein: CSVGHPLSYEQYF.

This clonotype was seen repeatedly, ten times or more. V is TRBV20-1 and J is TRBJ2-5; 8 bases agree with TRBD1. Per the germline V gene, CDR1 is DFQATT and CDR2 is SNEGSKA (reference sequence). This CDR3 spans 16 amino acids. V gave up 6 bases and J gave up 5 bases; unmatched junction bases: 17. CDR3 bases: TGCAGTGCCCTCCCCCCTGGGCAGGGGGCCGGGGAGACCCAGTACTTC. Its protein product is CSALPPGQGAGETQYF.

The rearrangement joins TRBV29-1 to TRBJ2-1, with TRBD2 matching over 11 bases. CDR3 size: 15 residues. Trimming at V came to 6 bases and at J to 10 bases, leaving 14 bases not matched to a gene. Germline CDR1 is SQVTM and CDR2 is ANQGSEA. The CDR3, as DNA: TGCAGCGTCGTCCCGGGACTAGCGGTCTCTGGGGAGCAGTTCTTC. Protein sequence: CSVVPGLAVSGEQFF.